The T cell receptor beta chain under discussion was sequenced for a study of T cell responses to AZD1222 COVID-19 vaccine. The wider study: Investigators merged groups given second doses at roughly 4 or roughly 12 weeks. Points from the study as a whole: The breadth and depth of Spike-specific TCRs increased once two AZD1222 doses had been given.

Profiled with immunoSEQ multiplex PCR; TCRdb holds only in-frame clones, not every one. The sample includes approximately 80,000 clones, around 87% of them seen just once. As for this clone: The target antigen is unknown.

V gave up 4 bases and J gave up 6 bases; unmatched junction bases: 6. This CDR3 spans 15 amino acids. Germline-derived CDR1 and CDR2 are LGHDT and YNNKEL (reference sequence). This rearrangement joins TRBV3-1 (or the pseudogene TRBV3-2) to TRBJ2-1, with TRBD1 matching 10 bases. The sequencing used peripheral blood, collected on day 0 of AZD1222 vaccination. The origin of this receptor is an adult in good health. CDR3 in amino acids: CASSRGTGVVNEQFF. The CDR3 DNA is TGTGCCAGCAGCCGAGGGACAGGGGTTGTCAATGAGCAGTTCTTC.